Below are 32 T cell receptor beta chains sequenced from a single sample in a study of T cell responses to AZD1222 COVID-19 vaccine. The assay was immunoSEQ multiplex PCR, and TCRdb's table has in-frame clones only and misses some. The data hold 100,000 or so clones, with approximately 86% observed a single time. Source: peripheral blood, taken on day 0 of AZD1222 vaccination. Receptors originate from an adult in good health.

This sequence joins TRBV27 and TRBJ1-5; D gene uncertain. Trimming removed 4 bases from V and 3 bases from J, with 7 bases in between. The length of the CDR3 is 13 residues. Germline CDR1 MNHEY, CDR2 SMNVEV (reference sequence). CDR3 region: CASSYSNNQPQHF. CDR3 in DNA: TGTGCCAGCAGTTACAGTAACAATCAGCCCCAGCATTTT.

The CDR3 reads CASSALGREAGNTGELFF. CDR3 bases: TGTGCCAGCAGTGCCCTGGGCAGGGAGGCAGGGAACACCGGGGAGCTGTTTTTT. This chain uses TRBV2 with TRBJ2-2, with a possible D match to TRBD2 (6 bases). The CDR3 loop spans 18 amino acids. With 4 bases removed from V and 1 base from J, the gap between germline ends came to 19 bases. Germline V CDR1 and CDR2: SNHLY, FYNNEI.

This clone showed up just once. The CDR3 sequence: CASSIGERSNQPQHF. CDR3 DNA sequence: TGTGCCAGCAGTATCGGGGAACGGAGCAATCAGCCCCAGCATTTT. This chain joins TRBV2 and TRBJ1-5; D is uncertain. Germline CDR1 and CDR2: SNHLY and FYNNEI. This CDR3 has 15 residues. V lost 5 bases and J 1 base, leaving 12 bases between the germline ends.

V and J are TRBV3-1 (or the pseudogene TRBV3-2) and TRBJ1-4, with D perhaps matching TRBD1 (5 bases). With 0 bases removed from V and 1 base from J, the gap between germline ends came to 12 bases. Germline lookup yields CDR1 LGHDT and CDR2 YNNKEL (reference sequence). CDR3 size: 17 residues. The CDR3 reads CASSQDYGRGTNEKLFF. CDR3 DNA sequence: TGTGCCAGCAGCCAAGATTACGGTAGGGGAACTAATGAAAAACTGTTTTTT.

Points on this clone: The sample has other DNA sequences that encode this CDR3 too. The chain employs TRBV24-1 and TRBJ1-4; 7 nucleotides align to TRBD1. Unmatched junction bases numbered 4, after V lost 2 bases and J lost 5 bases. Germline lookup yields CDR1 KGHDR and CDR2 SFDVKD. This CDR3 comprises 15 residues. The CDR3 DNA follows: TGTGCCACCAGTGATTCCCAGGGGGGGAATGAAAAACTGTTTTTT. It codes for CATSDSQGGNEKLFF.

The chain recombines TRBV4-2 with TRBJ1-1; D remains ambiguous. V gave up 4 bases and J gave up 3 bases, with 15 bases separating them. CDR3 length: 15 amino acids. In germline, CDR1 is LGHNA, CDR2 YNFKEQ. In DNA, the CDR3 is TGTGCCAGCAGCCGACGACCGGGAACGTACACTGAAGCTTTCTTT. It translates to CASSRRPGTYTEAFF.

The rearrangement uses TRBV11-3 and TRBJ2-1, with D maybe TRBD1 (6 bases). The CDR3 is made up of 16 amino acids. CDR1 and CDR2 from the germline V gene are SGHNT and YENEEA. V was shortened by 1 base and J by 5 bases, with 15 bases between the two germline ends. CDR3 protein: CASSLGGRGAHNEQFF. The CDR3, as DNA: TGTGCCAGCAGCTTAGGGGGCAGGGGAGCCCACAATGAGCAGTTCTTC. The full variable domain, completed using reference TRBV11-3 and TRBJ2-1, is EAGVVQSPRYKIIEKKQPVAFWCNPISGHNTLYWYLQNLGQGPELLIRYENEEAVDDSQLPKDRFSAERLKGVDSTLKIQPAELGDSAVYLCASSLGGRGAHNEQFFGPGTRLTVL.

Details on this clone: Sequence at one end of the junction differs from germline and may be a read error. V and J are TRBV6-2 or TRBV6-3 and TRBJ2-7; 8 bases are shared with TRBD1. The CDR3 spans 14 residues. Germline V gene data show CDR1 as MNHEY and CDR2 as SVGEGT. Here the CDR3 reads CASSWDRRSSEQYF. CDR3 DNA: TGTGCCAGCAGTTGGGACAGGCGCTCCTCCGAGCAGTACTTC.

The chain joins TRBV28 to TRBJ1-1; TRBD1 matches at 7 bases. The germline CDR1 and CDR2 sequences are MDHEN and SYDVKM. The CDR3 runs 14 residues. V shed 3 bases, J shed 5 bases, and the junction held 6 bases outside the gene matches. Written as DNA, the CDR3 is TGTGCCAGCAGTTTTGACAGGGTAAGAACTGAAGCTTTCTTT. Its protein is CASSFDRVRTEAFF.

This chain connects TRBV11-2 to TRBJ2-1; D ambiguous. CDR1 is SGHAT and CDR2 is FQNNGV in the germline V gene. Trimming took off 1 base at V and 10 bases at J, with 14 bases between the two ends. This CDR3 has 14 residues. The CDR3 region is CASSLGPPYGEQFF. Written as DNA, the CDR3 is TGTGCCAGCAGCTTAGGACCACCCTATGGGGAGCAGTTCTTC.

The chain is built from TRBV28 and TRBJ2-1; the D is unclear. V lost 8 bases to trimming and J lost 8 bases, with 22 bases between them. There are 15 residues in the CDR3. The germline V gene encodes CDR1 MDHEN and CDR2 SYDVKM. DNA of the CDR3: TGTGCCAGCGGGTACTTAGGCCCTGGGGTTTATGAGCAGTTCTTC. This sequence encodes CASGYLGPGVYEQFF. The full variable domain, its missing parts supplied by reference TRBV28 and TRBJ2-1, is DVKVTQSSRYLVKRTGEKVFLECVQDMDHENMFWYRQDPGLGLRLIYFSYDVKMKEKGDIPEGYSVSREKKERFSLILESASTNQTSMYLCASGYLGPGVYEQFFGPGTRLTVL.

The CDR3 region is CAWRRGDTQYF. In nucleotides, the CDR3 is TGTGCCTGGAGGAGGGGGGACACCCAGTACTTC. This chain connects TRBV30 to TRBJ2-7, with D tentatively TRBD1 or TRBD2 (6 bases each). The CDR3 consists of 11 residues. Per germline, CDR1 GTSNPN and CDR2 SVGIG (reference sequence). Deletions cut 3 bases from V and 10 bases from J, with 13 bases between.

The chain is built from TRBV9 and TRBJ1-1, with 12 bases aligning to TRBD1. The CDR3 has 16 residues. Germline V CDR1 and CDR2: SGDLS, YYNGEE. Trimming cost V 3 bases and J 1 base; bases outside gene matches: 4. Here the CDR3 reads CASSGGQGAKNTEAFF. DNA for the CDR3: TGTGCCAGCAGCGGGGGACAGGGGGCTAAGAACACTGAAGCTTTCTTT.

This clone has a handful of counts. The chain carries TRBV25-1 and TRBJ2-7, with D unclear. The CDR3 contains 15 residues. Germline loops: CDR1 MGHDK, CDR2 SYGVNS. Deletions cut 2 bases from V and 3 bases from J, with 14 bases between. CDR3 region: CASSEGGWTLYEQYF. The CDR3 DNA reads TGTGCCAGCAGTGAAGGTGGTTGGACCCTCTACGAGCAGTACTTC.

The chain joins TRBV10-3 to TRBJ1-2; TRBD1 agrees at 9 bases. The CDR3 loop spans 14 amino acids. The J segment lost 2 bases and the V segment lost 3 bases, leaving 1 base of the junction unmatched. Germline V gene lookup returns CDR1 ENHRY and CDR2 SYGVKD. The CDR3 here is CAISDDRGNYGYTF. CDR3 DNA: TGTGCCATCAGTGACGACAGGGGGAACTATGGCTACACCTTC.

This rearrangement joins TRBV19 to TRBJ1-2; TRBD1 agrees at 7 bases. CDR1 and CDR2 (germline): LNHDA, SQIVND (reference sequence). The V segment lost 5 bases and the J segment 8 bases; nucleotides outside the gene matches: 11. The CDR3 extends over 14 amino acids. CDR3 coding DNA: TGTGCCAGTAGTTCGTCGACAGGGATAGACGGCTACACCTTC. This translates into CASSSSTGIDGYTF.

This clone was observed once. The V call is TRBV7-9, the J call TRBJ1-4, with a tentative D call TRBD1 (6 bases). Germline CDR1 SEHNR, CDR2 FQNEAQ (reference sequence). V gave up 2 bases and J gave up 11 bases, with 12 bases separating them. CDR3 size: 13 residues. In DNA form, the CDR3 reads TGTGCCAGCAGCTTAAGGGGGACGGGGAAACTGTTTTTT. Amino acids: CASSLRGTGKLFF.

The gene calls are TRBV2 and TRBJ2-1; D remains unclear. The V gene's germline CDR1 is SNHLY and CDR2 FYNNEI. The CDR3 length is 13 residues. V gave up 3 bases and J gave up 1 base, with 4 bases separating them. The CDR3 DNA reads TGTGCCAGCAGTGAGCGTTCCTACAATGAGCAGTTCTTC. It codes for CASSERSYNEQFF. Together with reference TRBV2 and TRBJ2-1, the CDR3 gives the full variable domain: EPEVTQTPSHQVTQMGQEVILRCVPISNHLYFYWYRQILGQKVEFLVSFYNNEISEKSEIFDDQFSVERPDGSNFTLKIRSTKLEDSAMYFCASSERSYNEQFFGPGTRLTVL.

J is TRBJ1-4 and V is TRBV5-3; possible D gene TRBD1, 5 bases. TRBV5-3 carries the ORF label, with uncertain function. The CDR3 is 16 amino acids. Between the trimmed V and J ends, which lost 0 bases and 6 bases, there was a span of 15 bases. CDR3 nucleotides: TGTGCCAGAAGCTTGGCTGGGGCCGGTGGTGATGAAAAACTGTTTTTT. This gives the protein CARSLAGAGGDEKLFF.

The sample holds a few counts of this clone. The gene calls are TRBV18 and TRBJ2-3, with TRBD2 identical over 13 bases. The CDR3 covers 18 residues. V shed 1 base, J shed 3 bases, and the junction held 7 bases outside the gene matches. Per germline, CDR1 KGHSH and CDR2 LQKENI. CDR3 sequence reads: CASSPRYRTSGSTDTQYF. As DNA, the CDR3 is TGTGCCAGCTCACCACGATACAGGACTAGCGGGAGTACAGATACGCAGTATTTT.

This chain joins TRBV7-2 and TRBJ1-2; D unclear. Germline V gene lookup returns CDR1 SGHTA and CDR2 FQGNSA. The CDR3 contains 13 residues. V was trimmed by 1 base and J by 5 bases, leaving 8 bases between them. The CDR3 DNA reads TGTGCCAGCAGCTTAGGGCCAGATTATGGCTACACCTTC. This translates into CASSLGPDYGYTF.

The chain carries TRBV12-5 and TRBJ2-1, with D possibly being TRBD1 or TRBD2 (6 bases each). V lost 0 bases to trimming and J lost 0 bases, with 12 bases between them. In germline, CDR1 is LGHNT, CDR2 FRNRAP. This CDR3 has 17 residues. CDR3 nucleotides: TGTGCTAGTGGTTTGGTCCTCAAGGGGGGCTCCTACAATGAGCAGTTCTTC. The encoded protein is CASGLVLKGGSYNEQFF.

This clone was seen only once. In nucleotides, the CDR3 is TGTGCCAGCAGCCCCAGCTTGGGACAGAACTATGGCTACACCTTC. It translates to CASSPSLGQNYGYTF. The chain combines TRBV7-2 with TRBJ1-2; TRBD1 agrees at 7 bases. Trimming at V came to 5 bases and at J to 2 bases, leaving 8 bases not matched to a gene. Germline CDR1 reads SGHTA; CDR2 reads FQGNSA. This CDR3 has 15 amino acids.

This clone was recorded once. This chain connects TRBV5-1 to TRBJ2-3; TRBD2 aligns across 13 bases. Trimming cost V 4 bases and J 0 bases; bases outside gene matches: 2. CDR1 SGHRS and CDR2 YFSETQ come from the germline V gene. The CDR3 contains 16 residues. CDR3 DNA: TGCGCCAGCAGCAAGGGACTAGCGGGGAGCACAGATACGCAGTATTTT. Its protein is CASSKGLAGSTDTQYF. Full variable domain (remainder filled in from reference TRBV5-1 and TRBJ2-3): KAGVTQTPRYLIKTRGQQVTLSCSPISGHRSVSWYQQTPGQGLQFLFEYFSETQRNKGNFPGRFSGRQFSNSRSEMNVSTLELGDSALYLCASSKGLAGSTDTQYFGPGTRLTVL.

The chain combines TRBV10-3 with TRBJ2-1, with 8 bases lining up with TRBD2. The germline gives CDR1 ENHRY, CDR2 SYGVKD. V lost 2 bases and J lost 0; bases outside the gene matches: 12. This CDR3 spans 19 amino acids. CDR3 nucleotide sequence: TGTGCCATCAGTGAGCCTTTTAAGCGGGGGCCGAGCTCCTACAATGAGCAGTTCTTC. Translation gives CAISEPFKRGPSSYNEQFF.

This clone was counted a few times. For the CDR3, the DNA is TGCAGTGCTAGTTTGAGCGGGAGTACCGGGGAGCTGTTTTTT. Its protein product is CSASLSGSTGELFF. J is TRBJ2-2 and V is TRBV20-1, with 8 bases aligning to TRBD2. CDR3 size: 14 residues. Germline lookup yields CDR1 DFQATT and CDR2 SNEGSKA (reference sequence). V dropped 3 bases and J dropped 5; count of bases not matched to a gene: 5.

J is TRBJ1-4 and V is TRBV5-1; no clear D. The CDR3 is 14 amino acids. Looked up from germline, CDR1 is SGHRS and CDR2 is YFSETQ. The V and J ends lost 7 bases and 5 bases respectively, with 15 bases between them. This CDR3 reads CASGPVGVNEKLFF. CDR3 nucleotide sequence: TGCGCCAGCGGCCCGGTGGGCGTCAATGAAAAACTGTTTTTT.

The rearrangement links TRBV7-3 to TRBJ1-6; maybe TRBD1 (5 bases). Germline-derived CDR1 and CDR2 are SGHTA and FQGTGA. The V and J ends lost 5 bases and 7 bases respectively, with 12 bases between them. This CDR3 has 14 amino acids. The CDR3, as DNA: TGTGCCAGCAGCCTCCGGGACGAAAATTCACCCCTCCACTTT. As protein: CASSLRDENSPLHF.

This clone showed up just once. V and J are TRBV10-3 and TRBJ2-7, with 13 nucleotides matching TRBD2. This CDR3 contains 17 residues. CDR1 ENHRY and CDR2 SYGVKD come from the germline V gene. J lost 6 bases, V lost 4 bases, and 12 bases had no gene match. In DNA, the CDR3 is TGTGCCATCAGTGGGACTAGCGGGAGAGATGTGGGATCCGAGCAGTACTTC. This translates into CAISGTSGRDVGSEQYF.

The genes are TRBV12-3 or TRBV12-4 and TRBJ2-1, with a possible D match to TRBD1 (5 bases). This CDR3 is 12 amino acids long. V lost 5 bases to trimming and J lost 10 bases, with 12 bases between them. This CDR3 reads CASSRRVGEQFF. Here the CDR3 DNA reads TGTGCCAGCAGTCGCAGGGTGGGGGAGCAGTTCTTC.

This clone was seen just once. The chain has TRBV6-1 and TRBJ2-5; 8 positions match TRBD2. Losses at the gene ends were 7 bases for V and 0 bases for J; bases not matched to a gene: 7. This CDR3 spans 15 amino acids. Germline CDR1 MNHNS, CDR2 SASEGT. The CDR3 nucleotides read TGTGCCAGCAAGGCCGGGGGGGGGTACCAAGAGACCCAGTACTTC. This codes for CASKAGGGYQETQYF.

This chain joins TRBV27 and TRBJ2-6; D might be TRBD1 or TRBD2, each matching 6 bases. Trimming removed 8 bases at V and 1 base at J, with 18 bases between. Germline loops: CDR1 MNHEY, CDR2 SMNVEV (reference sequence). The length of the CDR3 is 17 residues. CDR3 loop: CASGWRGHLSGANVLTF. Written as DNA, the CDR3 is TGTGCCAGCGGCTGGAGGGGACACCTTTCTGGGGCCAACGTCCTGACTTTC. Using reference TRBV27 and TRBJ2-6 for the parts outside the CDR3, the full variable domain is EAQVTQNPRYLITVTGKKLTVTCSQNMNHEYMSWYRQDPGLGLRQIYYSMNVEVTDKGDVPEGYKVSRKEKRNFPLILESPSPNQTSLYFCASGWRGHLSGANVLTFGAGSRLTVL.